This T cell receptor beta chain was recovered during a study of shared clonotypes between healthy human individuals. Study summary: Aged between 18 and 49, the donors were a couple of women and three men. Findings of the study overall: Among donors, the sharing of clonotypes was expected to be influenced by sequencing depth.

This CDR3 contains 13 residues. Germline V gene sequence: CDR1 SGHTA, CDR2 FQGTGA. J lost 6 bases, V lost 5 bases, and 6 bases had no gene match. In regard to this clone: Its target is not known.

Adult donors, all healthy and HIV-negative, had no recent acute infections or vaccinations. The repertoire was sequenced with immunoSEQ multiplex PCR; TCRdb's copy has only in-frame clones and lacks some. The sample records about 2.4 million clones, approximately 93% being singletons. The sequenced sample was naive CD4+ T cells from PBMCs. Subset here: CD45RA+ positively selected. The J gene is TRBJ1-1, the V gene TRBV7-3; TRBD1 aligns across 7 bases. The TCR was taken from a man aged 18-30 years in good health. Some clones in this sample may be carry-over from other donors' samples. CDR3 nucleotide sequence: TGTGCCAGCAGCCAGGGGGGGTTACCTGAAGCTTTCTTT. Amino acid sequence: CASSQGGLPEAFF.